These 14 T cell receptor beta chains came from one sample sequenced in a study of PD-1 blockade in classical Hodgkin lymphoma. All patients experienced relapse after autologous stem cell transplantation, and brentuximab vedotin exposure was variable. Profiling relied on immunoSEQ multiplex PCR, and the TCRdb table lists in-frame clones only, not all of them. Counted here are nearly 60,000 clones, approximately 90% occurring once; the ten biggest clones make up about 10%. The sequencing here drew on peripheral blood mononuclear cells (PBMCs), taken before the second cycle of nivolumab. These receptors all stem from a human donor with classical Hodgkin lymphoma.

V and J are TRBV9 and TRBJ2-7, with D perhaps matching TRBD2 (6 bases). The CDR3 loop spans 16 amino acids. V was shortened by 2 bases and J by 3 bases, with 18 bases between the two germline ends. Per the germline V gene, CDR1 is SGDLS and CDR2 is YYNGEE. As DNA, the CDR3 is TGTGCCAGCAGCGTCGGGGCCCCGGGACTCAACTACGAGCAGTACTTC. This encodes CASSVGAPGLNYEQYF.

Here the CDR3 reads CASSLIAGQGAGEQYF. CDR3 sequence (DNA): TGTGCCAGCTCCTTGATAGCGGGACAGGGGGCAGGGGAGCAGTACTTC. V gene TRBV18 combines with J gene TRBJ2-7, with 12 nucleotides matching TRBD1. Germline CDR1 and CDR2: KGHSH and LQKENI. The CDR3 totals 16 residues. V lost 6 bases and J lost 7; bases outside the gene matches: 13. Full variable domain (missing parts from reference TRBV18 and TRBJ2-7): NAGVMQNPRHLVRRRGQEARLRCSPMKGHSHVYWYRQLPEEGLKFMVYLQKENIIDESGMPKERFSAEFPKEGPSILRIQQVVRGDSAAYFCASSLIAGQGAGEQYFGPGTRLTVT.

By proportion, this clone is medium-sized. The genes are TRBV6-6 and TRBJ2-2, with unresolved D. The length of the CDR3 is 13 residues. Trimming cost V 11 bases and J 5 bases, with 15 bases left between them. From germline, CDR1 is MNHNY and CDR2 SVGAGI (reference sequence). This chain's CDR3 is CAERPTQTGELFF. DNA of the CDR3: TGTGCCGAACGACCCACGCAGACCGGGGAGCTGTTTTTT.

The chain couples TRBV13 to TRBJ1-3, with no clear D. This CDR3 comprises 15 residues. Germline V gene sequence: CDR1 PRHDT, CDR2 FYEKMQ (reference sequence). V was cut by 2 bases and J by 0 bases, with 8 bases left in between. The CDR3 region is CASSLKGGSGNTIYF. As DNA, the CDR3 is TGTGCCAGCAGCTTAAAAGGCGGCTCTGGAAACACCATATATTTT.

With respect to this clone: Within the sample, other DNA sequences also encode this same CDR3. V is TRBV27 and J is TRBJ2-7; D ambiguous. This CDR3 has 13 residues. V lost 8 bases to trimming and J lost 0 bases, with 11 bases between them. Per germline, CDR1 MNHEY and CDR2 SMNVEV (reference sequence). CDR3 DNA: TGTGCCAGCGGGCGCGGCAGCTCCTACGAGCAGTACTTC. Protein: CASGRGSSYEQYF.

This clone appeared a single time. The chain carries TRBV18 and TRBJ2-1; D possibly corresponds to TRBD1 (6 bases). The germline CDR1 and CDR2 sequences are KGHSH and LQKENI. The CDR3 has 10 amino acids. V gave up 8 bases and J gave up 10 bases, with 9 bases separating them. CDR3 protein: CASKGEEQFF. CDR3 DNA: TGTGCCAGCAAGGGGGAGGAGCAGTTCTTC.

The J gene is TRBJ2-7, the V gene TRBV28; TRBD1 agrees at 9 bases. CDR1 is MDHEN, CDR2 SYDVKM, per germline. CDR3 length: 15 residues. Trimming took 4 bases from V and 3 from J; bases not matched to a gene: 7. The CDR3 nucleotides read TGTGCCAGCAGTTATACAGGGGGCGCGATCTACGAGCAGTACTTC. Amino acids: CASSYTGGAIYEQYF.

This clone was observed a single time. The J gene is TRBJ1-1, the V gene TRBV4-1, with D unresolved. Germline assignment: CDR1 MGHRA and CDR2 YSYEKL. Trimming stripped 1 base from V and 1 base from J, with 13 bases between. The CDR3 loop spans 16 amino acids. The CDR3 protein is CASSQGSRGRNTEAFF. The CDR3 DNA reads as TGCGCCAGCAGCCAAGGGTCGCGCGGGAGGAACACTGAAGCTTTCTTT.

The rearrangement uses TRBV7-6 and TRBJ2-1, with TRBD2 matching 10 bases. The trim removed 2 bases at V and 3 bases at J, leaving 7 bases unmatched. Germline V gene sequence: CDR1 SGHVS, CDR2 FNYEAQ. The CDR3 contains 17 residues. The CDR3 protein is CASSLTAGGDVYNEQFF. CDR3 coding DNA: TGTGCCAGCAGCTTAACAGCGGGAGGGGATGTCTACAATGAGCAGTTCTTC.

V is TRBV27 and J is TRBJ2-7; 10 bases fit TRBD1. V gave up 4 bases and J gave up 5 bases; unmatched junction bases: 2. Germline V lookup: CDR1 MNHEY, CDR2 SMNVEV (reference sequence). The CDR3 consists of 13 residues. The CDR3 protein is CASSSGTGDEQYF. The CDR3 nucleotides read TGTGCCAGCAGTTCCGGGACAGGGGACGAGCAGTACTTC.

The rearrangement links TRBV7-3 to TRBJ1-1, with D unclear. Germline lookup yields CDR1 SGHTA and CDR2 FQGTGA. CDR3 length: 13 residues. V was cut by 1 base and J by 3 bases, with 6 bases left in between. The chain's CDR3 is CASSLIKDTEAFF. The CDR3 DNA reads TGTGCCAGCAGCTTAATTAAGGACACTGAAGCTTTCTTT.

The chain has TRBV4-2 and TRBJ2-3; D tentatively fits TRBD1 or TRBD2 (5 bases each). The CDR3 has 15 residues. Looked up from germline, CDR1 is LGHNA and CDR2 is YNFKEQ. Trimming removed 0 bases at V and 4 bases at J, with 11 bases between. The CDR3 here is CASSQDEGLADTQYF. The CDR3 DNA is TGTGCCAGCAGCCAAGATGAGGGGTTGGCAGATACGCAGTATTTT.

V gene TRBV4-1 combines with J gene TRBJ2-1; D gene uncertain. The germline V and J ends were trimmed by 4 bases and 8 bases, with 12 bases remaining between them. Germline loops: CDR1 MGHRA, CDR2 YSYEKL. CDR3 length: 13 amino acids. CDR3 bases: TGCGCCAGCAGCCTAAAGTCGGGCGATGAGCAGTTCTTC. Amino acid sequence: CASSLKSGDEQFF.

The chain has TRBV21-1 and TRBJ1-5; TRBD1 is the table's D call and was not checked against the DNA. TRBV21-1 corresponds to a pseudogene. The CDR3 is made up of 19 amino acids. Here the CDR3 DNA reads TGTGCCAGCAGCAAAGTCCGGCAGGGAAGGGTGTATAGCAATCAGCCCCAGCATTTT. It is translated as CASSKVRQGRVYSNQPQHF.